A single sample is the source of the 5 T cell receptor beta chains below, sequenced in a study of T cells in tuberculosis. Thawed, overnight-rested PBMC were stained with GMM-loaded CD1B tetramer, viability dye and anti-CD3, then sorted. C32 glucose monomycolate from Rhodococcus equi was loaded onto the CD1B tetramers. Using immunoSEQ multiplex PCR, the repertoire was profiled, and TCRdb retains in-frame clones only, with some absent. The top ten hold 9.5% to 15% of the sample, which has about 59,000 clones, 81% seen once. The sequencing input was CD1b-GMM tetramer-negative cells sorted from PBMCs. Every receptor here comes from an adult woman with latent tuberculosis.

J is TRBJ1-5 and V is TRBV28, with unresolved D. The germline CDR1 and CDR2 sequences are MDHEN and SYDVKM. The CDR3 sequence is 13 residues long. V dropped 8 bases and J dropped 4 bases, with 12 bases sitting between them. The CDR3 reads CASYEGGNQPQHF. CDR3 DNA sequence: TGTGCCAGCTATGAGGGCGGTAATCAGCCCCAGCATTTT.

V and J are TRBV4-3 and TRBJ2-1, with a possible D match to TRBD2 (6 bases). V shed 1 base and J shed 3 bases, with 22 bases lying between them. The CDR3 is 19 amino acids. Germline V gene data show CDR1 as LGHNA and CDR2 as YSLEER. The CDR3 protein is CASSQGIGSGGSRYNEQFF. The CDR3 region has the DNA TGCGCCAGCAGCCAAGGGATAGGAAGTGGGGGGTCCCGCTACAATGAGCAGTTCTTC.

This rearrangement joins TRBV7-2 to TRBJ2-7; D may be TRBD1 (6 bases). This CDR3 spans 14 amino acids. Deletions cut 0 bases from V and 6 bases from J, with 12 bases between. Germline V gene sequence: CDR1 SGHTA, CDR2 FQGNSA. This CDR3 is CASSLAGGSSEQYF. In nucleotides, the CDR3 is TGTGCCAGCAGCTTAGCTGGGGGCTCTTCCGAGCAGTACTTC.

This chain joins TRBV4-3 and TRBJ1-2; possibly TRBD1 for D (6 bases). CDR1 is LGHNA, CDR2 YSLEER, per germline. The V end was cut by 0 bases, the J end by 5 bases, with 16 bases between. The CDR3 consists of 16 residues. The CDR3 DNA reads TGCGCCAGCAGCCAAGAAGTGCGGACAGAGAAGTATGGCTACACCTTC. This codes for CASSQEVRTEKYGYTF.

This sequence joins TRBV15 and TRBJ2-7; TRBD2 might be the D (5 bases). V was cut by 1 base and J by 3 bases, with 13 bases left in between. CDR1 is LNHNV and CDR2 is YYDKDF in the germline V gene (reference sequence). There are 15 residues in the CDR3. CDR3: CATSRGAGAGYEQYF. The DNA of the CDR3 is TGTGCCACCAGCAGAGGGGCGGGTGCAGGCTACGAGCAGTACTTC.